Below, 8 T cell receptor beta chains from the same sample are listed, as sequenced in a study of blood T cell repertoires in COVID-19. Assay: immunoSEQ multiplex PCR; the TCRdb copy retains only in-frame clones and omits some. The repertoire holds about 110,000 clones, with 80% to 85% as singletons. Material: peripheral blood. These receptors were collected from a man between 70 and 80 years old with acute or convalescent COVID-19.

Here the CDR3 reads CASSVGASGGSGGGELFF. The CDR3 DNA is TGTGCCAGCAGCGTAGGTGCTAGCGGGGGGTCCGGTGGCGGGGAGCTGTTTTTT. The genes are TRBV9 and TRBJ2-2, with 11 bases matching TRBD2. Looked up from germline, CDR1 is SGDLS and CDR2 is YYNGEE. Trimming took 0 bases from V and 7 from J; bases not matched to a gene: 11. The length of the CDR3 is 18 residues. The whole variable domain, remainder taken from reference TRBV9 and TRBJ2-2, is DSGVTQTPKHLITATGQRVTLRCSPRSGDLSVYWYQQSLDQGLQFLIQYYNGEERAKGNILERFSAQQFPDLHSELNLSSLELGDSALYFCASSVGASGGSGGGELFFGEGSRLTVL.

CDR3 DNA sequence: TGCGCCAGCAGCTTGGTGGCGGAGAGCTCTGGAAACACCATATATTTT. This codes for CASSLVAESSGNTIYF. The chain employs TRBV5-1 and TRBJ1-3; D remains unclear. The CDR3 loop spans 16 amino acids. Trimming shortened V by 0 bases and J by 0 bases, and 10 bases separated the two germline ends. Looked up from germline, CDR1 is SGHRS and CDR2 is YFSETQ.

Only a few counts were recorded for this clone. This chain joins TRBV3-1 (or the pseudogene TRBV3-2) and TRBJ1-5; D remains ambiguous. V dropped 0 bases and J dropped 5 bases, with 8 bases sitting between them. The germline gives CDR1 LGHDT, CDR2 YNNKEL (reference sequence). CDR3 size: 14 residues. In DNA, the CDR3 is TGTGCCAGCAGCCAAGAAATGAGGGATCAGCCCCAGCATTTT. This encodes CASSQEMRDQPQHF.

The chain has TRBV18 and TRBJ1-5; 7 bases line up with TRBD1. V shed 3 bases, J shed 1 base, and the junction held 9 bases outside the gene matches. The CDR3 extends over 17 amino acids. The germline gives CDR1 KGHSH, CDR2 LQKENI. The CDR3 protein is CASSPTKQGISNQPQHF. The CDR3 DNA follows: TGTGCCAGCTCACCGACTAAACAGGGGATAAGCAATCAGCCCCAGCATTTT.

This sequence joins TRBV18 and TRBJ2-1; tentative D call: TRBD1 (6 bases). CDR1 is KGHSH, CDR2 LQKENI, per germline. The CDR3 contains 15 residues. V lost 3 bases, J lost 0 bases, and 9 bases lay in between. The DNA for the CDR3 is TGTGCCAGCTCACCTTCAGGGGTCTCCTACAATGAGCAGTTCTTC. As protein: CASSPSGVSYNEQFF.

This CDR3 is CATSREARDSNYGYTF. CDR3 coding DNA: TGTGCCACCAGCAGAGAGGCCAGGGACTCCAACTATGGCTACACCTTC. This rearrangement joins TRBV15 to TRBJ1-2; D perhaps matches TRBD1 (5 bases). Germline-derived CDR1 and CDR2 are LNHNV and YYDKDF (reference sequence). The CDR3 runs to 16 residues. V was shortened by 0 bases and J by 2 bases, with 13 bases between the two germline ends.

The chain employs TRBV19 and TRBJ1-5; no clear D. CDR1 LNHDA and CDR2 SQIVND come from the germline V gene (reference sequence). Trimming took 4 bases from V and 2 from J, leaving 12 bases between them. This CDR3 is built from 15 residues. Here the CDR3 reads CASSTSGARNQPQHF. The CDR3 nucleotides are TGTGCCAGTAGTACTTCGGGAGCCCGCAATCAGCCCCAGCATTTT.

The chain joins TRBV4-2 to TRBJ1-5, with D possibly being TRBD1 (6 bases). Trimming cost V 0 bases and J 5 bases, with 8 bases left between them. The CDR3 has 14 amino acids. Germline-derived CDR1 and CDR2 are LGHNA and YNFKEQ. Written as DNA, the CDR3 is TGTGCCAGCAGCCAAGAGCAGGGGTATCAGCCCCAGCATTTT. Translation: CASSQEQGYQPQHF.